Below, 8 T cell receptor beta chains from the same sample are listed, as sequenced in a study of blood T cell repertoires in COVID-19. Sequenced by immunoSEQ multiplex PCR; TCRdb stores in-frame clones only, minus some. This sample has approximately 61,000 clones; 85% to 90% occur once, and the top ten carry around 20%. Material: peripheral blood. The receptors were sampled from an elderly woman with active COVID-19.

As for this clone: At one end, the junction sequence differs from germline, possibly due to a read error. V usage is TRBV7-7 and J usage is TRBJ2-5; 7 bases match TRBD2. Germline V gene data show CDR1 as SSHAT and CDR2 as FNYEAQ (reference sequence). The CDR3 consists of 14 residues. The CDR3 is CASSLRDYSETQYF. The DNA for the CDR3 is TGTGCTAGCAGCTTACGGGACTACTCAGAGACCCAGTACTTC. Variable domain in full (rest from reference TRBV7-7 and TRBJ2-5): GAGVSQSPRYKVTKRGQDVTLRCDPISSHATLYWYQQALGQGPEFLTYFNYEAQPDKSGLPSDRFSAERPEGSISTLTIQRTEQRDSAMYRCASSLRDYSETQYFGPGTRLLVL.

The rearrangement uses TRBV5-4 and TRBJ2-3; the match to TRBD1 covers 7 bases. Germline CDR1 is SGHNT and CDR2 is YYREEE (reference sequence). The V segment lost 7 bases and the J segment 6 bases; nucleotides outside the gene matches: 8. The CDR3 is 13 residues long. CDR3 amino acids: CASLHRGEDTQYF. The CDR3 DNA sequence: TGTGCCAGCTTACACAGGGGTGAGGATACGCAGTATTTT.

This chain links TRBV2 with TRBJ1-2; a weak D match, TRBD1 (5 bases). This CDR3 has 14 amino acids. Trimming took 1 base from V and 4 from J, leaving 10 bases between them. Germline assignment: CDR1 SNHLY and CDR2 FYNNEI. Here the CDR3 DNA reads TGTGCCAGCAGTGAAGGACAGCCCATCTATGGCTACACCTTC. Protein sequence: CASSEGQPIYGYTF.

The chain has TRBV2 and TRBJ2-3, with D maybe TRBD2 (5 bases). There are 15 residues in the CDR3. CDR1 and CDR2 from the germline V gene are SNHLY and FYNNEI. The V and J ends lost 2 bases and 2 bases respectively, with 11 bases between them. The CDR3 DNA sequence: TGTGCCAGCAGTGAACGTCGGGGAGCCACAGATACGCAGTATTTT. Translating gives CASSERRGATDTQYF. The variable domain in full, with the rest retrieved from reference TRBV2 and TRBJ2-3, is EPEVTQTPSHQVTQMGQEVILRCVPISNHLYFYWYRQILGQKVEFLVSFYNNEISEKSEIFDDQFSVERPDGSNFTLKIRSTKLEDSAMYFCASSERRGATDTQYFGPGTRLTVL.

The CDR3, as DNA: TGTGCCAGCAGTTACGGGACTAGCGGGGGGGCCTACGAGCAGTACTTC. It yields the protein CASSYGTSGGAYEQYF. V and J are TRBV6-5 and TRBJ2-7; 16 bases fit TRBD2. This CDR3 spans 16 amino acids. Germline V lookup: CDR1 MNHEY, CDR2 SVGAGI. Losses at the gene ends were 2 bases for V and 2 bases for J; bases not matched to a gene: 0.

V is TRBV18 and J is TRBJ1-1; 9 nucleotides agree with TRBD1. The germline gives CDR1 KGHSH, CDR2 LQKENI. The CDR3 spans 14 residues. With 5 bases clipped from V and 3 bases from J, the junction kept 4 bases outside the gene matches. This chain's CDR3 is CASSGRQGDTEAFF. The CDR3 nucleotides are TGTGCCAGCTCAGGGAGACAGGGGGACACTGAAGCTTTCTTT.

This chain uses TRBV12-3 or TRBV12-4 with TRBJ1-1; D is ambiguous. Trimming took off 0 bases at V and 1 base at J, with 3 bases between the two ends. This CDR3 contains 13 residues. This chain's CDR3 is CASSLARNTEAFF. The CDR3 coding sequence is TGTGCCAGCAGTTTAGCCAGGAACACTGAAGCTTTCTTT.

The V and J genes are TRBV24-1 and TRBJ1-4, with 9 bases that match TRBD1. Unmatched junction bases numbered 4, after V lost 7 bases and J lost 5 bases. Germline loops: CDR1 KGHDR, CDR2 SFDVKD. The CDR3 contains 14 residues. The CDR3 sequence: CATSPGQGNEKLFF. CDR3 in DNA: TGTGCCACCAGCCCGGGACAGGGAAATGAAAAACTGTTTTTT.